The 21 T cell receptor beta chains listed next were all sequenced from one sample in a study of untreated major depressive disorder. General study findings and limits: CD4+ T cells from depressed patients used TRBV05-01 (Vbeta 5.1) more often than controls.

For these TCRs, the target antigens are not known. Generated by immunoSEQ multiplex PCR, the TCRdb table keeps only in-frame clones and is missing some. Of 17,000 or so clones in the sample, around 90% are singletons; the top ten hold around 0.6%. Sequenced material: CD4+ T cells from PBMCs. The source is a woman between 35 and 50 years old with major depressive disorder.

The J gene is TRBJ1-5, the V gene TRBV6-6; D is undetermined. CDR3 size: 13 residues. CDR1 MNHNY and CDR2 SVGAGI come from the germline V gene (reference sequence). With 2 bases removed from V and 6 bases from J, the gap between germline ends came to 8 bases. The CDR3 is CASSYELGQPQHF. DNA of the CDR3: TGTGCCAGCAGTTACGAATTAGGTCAGCCCCAGCATTTT.

As to this clone: A junction end diverges from the germline sequence, so it may reflect a read error. The chain recombines TRBV19 with TRBJ2-3; D gene ambiguous. CDR1 is LNHDA and CDR2 is SQIVND in the germline V gene (reference sequence). This CDR3 region has 13 residues. CDR3 region: CASSLDFTDTQYF. In nucleotides, the CDR3 is TGTGCCAGTAGTTTAGACTTCACAGATACGCAGTATTTT.

The chain combines TRBV29-1 with TRBJ1-1; TRBD1 matches 10 bases. The CDR3 contains 16 residues. V trimming: 4 bases; J trimming: 0 bases; junction bases outside the gene matches: 8. Germline lookup yields CDR1 SQVTM and CDR2 ANQGSEA. DNA of the CDR3: TGCAGCGTTGGGGGGGGACAGGGGTTCCTGAACACTGAAGCTTTCTTT. Translated: CSVGGGQGFLNTEAFF.

This clone was counted only a few times. This sequence joins TRBV2 and TRBJ2-5; either TRBD1 or TRBD2 may fit D (5 bases each). V lost 1 base to trimming and J lost 5 bases, with 5 bases between them. Germline V gene sequence: CDR1 SNHLY, CDR2 FYNNEI. This CDR3 is built from 12 residues. Written as DNA, the CDR3 is TGTGCCAGCAGTGAAGGGGGGGAGACCCAGTACTTC. It translates to CASSEGGETQYF. Combining the CDR3 with reference TRBV2 and TRBJ2-5 gives the whole variable domain EPEVTQTPSHQVTQMGQEVILRCVPISNHLYFYWYRQILGQKVEFLVSFYNNEISEKSEIFDDQFSVERPDGSNFTLKIRSTKLEDSAMYFCASSEGGETQYFGPGTRLLVL.

This clone was counted a single time. This sequence joins TRBV11-2 and TRBJ1-3, with 7 bases matching TRBD1. The CDR3 loop spans 14 amino acids. Germline-derived CDR1 and CDR2 are SGHAT and FQNNGV. V dropped 4 bases and J dropped 5; count of bases not matched to a gene: 5. CDR3 region: CASSSTGRRNTIYF. The CDR3 region has the DNA TGTGCCAGCAGCTCGACAGGGCGGAGAAACACCATATATTTT.

J is TRBJ1-1 and V is TRBV7-8, with D tentatively TRBD1 (5 bases). The CDR3 sequence is 13 residues long. Trimming cost V 6 bases and J 7 bases, with 15 bases left between them. Per germline, CDR1 SGHVS and CDR2 FQNEAQ. The CDR3 protein is CASRETDGGEAFF. CDR3 DNA: TGTGCCAGCAGAGAGACCGACGGGGGTGAAGCTTTCTTT.

This clone came up a few times. The chain is built from TRBV10-3 and TRBJ1-5; D is unresolved. This CDR3 comprises 13 residues. Germline V CDR1 and CDR2: ENHRY, SYGVKD. V dropped 8 bases and J dropped 3 bases, with 11 bases sitting between them. The CDR3, as DNA: TGTGCCATCTGGAGCGGGCCCAATCAGCCCCAGCATTTT. Translation gives CAIWSGPNQPQHF.

The rearrangement joins TRBV25-1 to TRBJ1-2; TRBD1 is a possible D gene (6 bases). CDR3 length: 16 amino acids. V lost 6 bases and J lost 1, with 18 bases in between. Germline CDR1 is MGHDK and CDR2 is SYGVNS. The CDR3 loop reads CASSPSPGAGNYGYTF. The DNA of the CDR3 is TGTGCCAGCAGCCCCTCCCCAGGGGCTGGTAACTATGGCTACACCTTC.

V and J are TRBV11-3 and TRBJ2-5; D assignment may be TRBD1 or TRBD2 (5 bases each). The V gene lost 6 bases and the J gene lost 2 bases, with 19 bases spanning the gap. CDR1 and CDR2 (germline): SGHNT, YENEEA. The CDR3 loop spans 16 amino acids. Here the CDR3 DNA reads TGTGCCAGCAGTACAACGCCAGGGAGCCGACAAGAGACCCAGTACTTC. Protein product: CASSTTPGSRQETQYF.

V gene TRBV4-2 combines with J gene TRBJ1-2; D is unresolved. V lost 0 bases and J 1 base, leaving 9 bases between the germline ends. The CDR3 extends over 15 amino acids. CDR1 is LGHNA and CDR2 is YNFKEQ in the germline V gene. CDR3 amino acids: CASSQESRNNYGYTF. The CDR3, as DNA: TGTGCCAGCAGCCAAGAGAGCAGGAATAACTATGGCTACACCTTC.

The rearrangement uses TRBV29-1 and TRBJ2-1, with D possibly being TRBD2 (6 bases). This CDR3 has 15 amino acids. Trimming left V 4 bases short and J 4 bases short, with 17 bases between. Per germline, CDR1 SQVTM and CDR2 ANQGSEA. The CDR3 nucleotides read TGCAGCGTTGGGTATGGGACTTCGCGTTACAATGAGCAGTTCTTC. It encodes CSVGYGTSRYNEQFF.

The V and J genes are TRBV9 and TRBJ1-2; possible D gene TRBD1, 6 bases. In germline, CDR1 is SGDLS, CDR2 YYNGEE. V gave up 0 bases and J gave up 7 bases, with 7 bases separating them. The CDR3 is made up of 12 amino acids. The CDR3 DNA reads as TGTGCCAGCAGCGTAGAGGGGGGTGGCTACACCTTC. This sequence encodes CASSVEGGGYTF.

This chain joins TRBV30 and TRBJ2-2; D is ambiguous. CDR3 length equals 15 residues. Germline CDR1 GTSNPN, CDR2 SVGIG (reference sequence). Trimming cost V 2 bases and J 6 bases, with 16 bases left between them. The CDR3 DNA sequence: TGTGCCTGGAGTCGGCTGGGGTTGGAGTCCGGGGAGCTGTTTTTT. Protein: CAWSRLGLESGELFF.

This rearrangement joins TRBV6-5 to TRBJ2-5; D remains unclear. This CDR3 comprises 13 residues. Germline V gene lookup returns CDR1 MNHEY and CDR2 SVGAGI. The V gene lost 6 bases and the J gene lost 5 bases, with 13 bases spanning the gap. The CDR3, as DNA: TGTGCCAGCAGCCCCTCAGCTGTGGAGACCCAGTACTTC. The encoded protein is CASSPSAVETQYF.

The chain joins TRBV19 to TRBJ2-7; D is tentatively TRBD1 or TRBD2 (6 bases each). This CDR3 spans 13 amino acids. With 3 bases removed from V and 4 bases from J, the gap between germline ends came to 10 bases. Germline V gene lookup returns CDR1 LNHDA and CDR2 SQIVND (reference sequence). CDR3 nucleotide sequence: TGTGCCAGTAGTATGGGGGGCGGTTACGAGCAGTACGTC. It yields the protein CASSMGGGYEQYV.

The rearrangement joins TRBV9 to TRBJ2-1, with TRBD2 identical over 7 bases. Germline V CDR1 and CDR2: SGDLS, YYNGEE. Trimming at V came to 0 bases and at J to 1 base, leaving 4 bases not matched to a gene. The CDR3 has 16 amino acids. CDR3 nucleotide sequence: TGTGCCAGCAGCGTAGAGGCTAGCGGATCCTACAATGAGCAGTTCTTC. Residues: CASSVEASGSYNEQFF.

The chain has TRBV19 and TRBJ2-7, with 7 bases identical to TRBD1. The germline V gene has CDR1 LNHDA and CDR2 SQIVND (reference sequence). Losses at the gene ends were 3 bases for V and 3 bases for J; bases not matched to a gene: 8. This CDR3 is 15 amino acids long. The CDR3, as DNA: TGTGCCAGTAGTATGGGGCCCGGGACAGTCTACGAGCAGTACTTC. Amino acids: CASSMGPGTVYEQYF.

The chain recombines TRBV7-2 with TRBJ1-4, with D tentatively TRBD1 (6 bases). Trimming shortened V by 1 base and J by 8 bases, and 14 bases separated the two germline ends. The length of the CDR3 is 15 residues. Germline V gene sequence: CDR1 SGHTA, CDR2 FQGNSA. CDR3 amino acids: CASSLDWGAWEKLFF. CDR3 in DNA: TGTGCCAGCAGCTTAGATTGGGGGGCTTGGGAAAAACTGTTTTTT.

The chain employs TRBV7-9 and TRBJ1-4, with D tentatively TRBD1 (6 bases). Looked up from germline, CDR1 is SEHNR and CDR2 is FQNEAQ (reference sequence). V lost 5 bases and J 2 bases, leaving 12 bases between the germline ends. The CDR3 has 15 residues. CDR3 bases: TGTGCCAGCAGCCAAGGACAGACGACTAATGAAAAACTGTTTTTT. Protein product: CASSQGQTTNEKLFF. Variable domain in full (rest from reference TRBV7-9 and TRBJ1-4): DTGVSQNPRHKITKRGQNVTFRCDPISEHNRLYWYRQTLGQGPEFLTYFQNEAQLEKSRLLSDRFSAERPKGSFSTLEIQRTEQGDSAMYLCASSQGQTTNEKLFFGSGTQLSVL.

The gene calls are TRBV19 and TRBJ1-2; no firm D call. With 5 bases removed from V and 5 bases from J, the gap between germline ends came to 9 bases. Germline values: CDR1 LNHDA, CDR2 SQIVND (reference sequence). There are 12 residues in the CDR3. This chain's CDR3 is CASSRAGYGYTF. CDR3 in DNA: TGTGCCAGTAGTCGGGCAGGATATGGCTACACCTTC. Complete variable domain (other parts from reference TRBV19 and TRBJ1-2): DGGITQSPKYLFRKEGQNVTLSCEQNLNHDAMYWYRQDPGQGLRLIYYSQIVNDFQKGDIAEGYSVSREKKESFPLTVTSAQKNPTAFYLCASSRAGYGYTFGSGTRLTVV.

This clone was detected only a few times. The chain links TRBV7-8 to TRBJ2-7; D is perhaps TRBD1 (6 bases). Trimming took off 5 bases at V and 7 bases at J, with 18 bases between the two ends. The CDR3 totals 14 residues. Germline V lookup: CDR1 SGHVS, CDR2 FQNEAQ. The CDR3 loop reads CASSPRQALLEQYF. The DNA of the CDR3 is TGTGCCAGCAGCCCACGACAGGCCTTATTAGAGCAGTACTTC. The whole variable domain, filled in from reference TRBV7-8 and TRBJ2-7, reads GAGVSQSPRYKVAKRGQDVALRCDPISGHVSLFWYQQALGQGPEFLTYFQNEAQLDKSGLPSDRFFAERPEGSVSTLKIQRTQQEDSAVYLCASSPRQALLEQYFGPGTRLTVT.